Given below is one T cell receptor beta chain in context. The CDR3 length is 15 residues. V was pared by 4 bases and J by 2 bases, with 15 bases between. Germline V lookup: CDR1 LGHNT, CDR2 FRNRAP. This sample was taken from a study of cytomegalovirus exposure and HLA in healthy donors. The PCR ran on 60 Vbeta and 13 Jbeta primers. The repertoire was sequenced with immunoSEQ multiplex PCR; TCRdb's copy has only in-frame clones and lacks some. The sample has 100,000 to 150,000 clones; 75% to 90% are singletons. The sample comprised PBMCs. The chain couples TRBV12-5 to TRBJ2-7, with a tentative D call TRBD2 (6 bases). This TCR derives from a woman aged 45-60 years in good health and CMV-seropositive. The CDR3 DNA reads TGTGCTAGTGGTTCGACCCGGGACTTACCCTACGAGCAGTACTTC. It yields the protein CASGSTRDLPYEQYF.